Reported below is one T cell receptor (beta chain). The antigen remains unidentified. This entry comes from a study of T cells after yellow fever vaccination. Study overall: Fractions low in cell number were prepared with SMART-Seq v4 Ultra Low Input.

The CDR3 runs 13 residues. Germline assignment: CDR1 SGHAT and CDR2 FQNNGV. Trimming took 8 bases from V and 3 from J, leaving 11 bases between them. Making TCR cDNA involved 5'RACE template switching, which added UMIs and a universal primer site. MiXCR, run by TCRdb on the 5' RACE reads, gives a single entry per CDR3 protein. Of almost 600,000 distinct CDR3 sequences in the sample, roughly 14% were seen once. Study-wide results and limits: Abundant bulk-population clonotypes could contaminate the FACS-sorted repertoires. Most clones from primary vaccination resurfaced after the booster (nearly 97% CD4, approximately 88% CD8).

This clonotype was sampled from a man aged 25 to 45 who received the YFV17D yellow fever vaccine. Sequenced material: PBMCs, taken on the day of the yellow fever booster vaccination. The rearrangement links TRBV11-2 to TRBJ2-1; unclear D gene. The CDR3 region has the DNA TGTGCCAGCGGGGTAACGGGCTACAATGAGCAGTTCTTC. Encoded protein: CASGVTGYNEQFF.